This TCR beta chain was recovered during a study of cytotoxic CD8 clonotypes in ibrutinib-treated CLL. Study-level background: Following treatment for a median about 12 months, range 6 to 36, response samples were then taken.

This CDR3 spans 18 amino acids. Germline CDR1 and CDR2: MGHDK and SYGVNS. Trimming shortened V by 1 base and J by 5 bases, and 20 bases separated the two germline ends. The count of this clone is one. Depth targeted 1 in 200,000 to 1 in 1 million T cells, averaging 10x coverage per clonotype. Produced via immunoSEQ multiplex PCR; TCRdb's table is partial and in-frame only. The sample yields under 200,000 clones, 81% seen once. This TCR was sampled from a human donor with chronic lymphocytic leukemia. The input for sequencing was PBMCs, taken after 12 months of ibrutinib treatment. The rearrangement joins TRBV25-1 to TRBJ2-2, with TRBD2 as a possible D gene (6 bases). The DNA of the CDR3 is TGTGCCAGCAGTGAATCCCGTGGAGGGAGTAGGACAACCGGGGAGCTGTTTTTT. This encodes CASSESRGGSRTTGELFF.